The text below deals with one T cell receptor beta chain. Its antigen is still unknown. Looked up from germline, CDR1 is MNHNS and CDR2 is SASEGT. The CDR3 consists of 14 residues. With 6 bases removed from V and 2 bases from J, the gap between germline ends came to 13 bases. The donors, healthy Caucasians from Russia, were aged roughly 6 to 90. Every donor gave 9.5 to 10 milliliters of peripheral blood. Extraction of total RNA produced a minimum of 5 micrograms from each sample. The data originate from a study of blood T cells in healthy people across ages. Study results and limitations: Measured against age, TCR beta diversity per million T cells decreased in a roughly linear manner.

Primed by a sample-barcoded 5' primer and a J-beta primer mix, a second PCR proceeded for roughly 7 to 11 cycles. From the 5' RACE reads, TCRdb called clonotypes with MiXCR, one entry per CDR3 protein. The table includes 1.4 million to 1.5 million distinct CDR3 sequences, about 43% detected once. V is TRBV6-1 and J is TRBJ2-5; D is ambiguous. The sequenced sample consisted of blood. This clonotype was sampled from a young woman in good health. CDR3 in DNA: TGTGCCAGCAGGGCAACTGAGCTACAAGAGACCCAGTACTTC. Its translation: CASRATELQETQYF.